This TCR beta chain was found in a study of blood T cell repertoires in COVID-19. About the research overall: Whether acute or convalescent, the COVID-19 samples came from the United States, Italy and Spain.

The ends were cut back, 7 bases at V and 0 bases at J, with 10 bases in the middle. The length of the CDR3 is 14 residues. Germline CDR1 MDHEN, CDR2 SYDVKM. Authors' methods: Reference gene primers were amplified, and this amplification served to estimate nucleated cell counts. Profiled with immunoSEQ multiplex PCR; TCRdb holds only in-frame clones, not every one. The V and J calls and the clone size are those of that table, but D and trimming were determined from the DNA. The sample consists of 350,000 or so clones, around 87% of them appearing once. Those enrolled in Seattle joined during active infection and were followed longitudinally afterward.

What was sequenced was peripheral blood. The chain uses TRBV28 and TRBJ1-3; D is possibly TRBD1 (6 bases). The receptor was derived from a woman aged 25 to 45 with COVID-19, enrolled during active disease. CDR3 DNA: TGTGCCAGCAATACAGGGTCCTCTGGAAACACCATATATTTT. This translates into CASNTGSSGNTIYF. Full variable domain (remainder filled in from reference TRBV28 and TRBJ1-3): DVKVTQSSRYLVKRTGEKVFLECVQDMDHENMFWYRQDPGLGLRLIYFSYDVKMKEKGDIPEGYSVSREKKERFSLILESASTNQTSMYLCASNTGSSGNTIYFGEGSWLTVV.